The rows below give T cell receptor beta chains drawn from one sample of a study of OX40 agonist ivuxolimab in advanced cancers. Measured with immunoSEQ multiplex PCR; TCRdb has only the in-frame clones, and not every one. Of 50,000 to 60,000 clones in the sample, around 90% are singletons; the top ten hold approximately 5%. The sequencing used CD4+ or CD8+ T cells sorted from blood, collected in a trial of the OX40 agonist ivuxolimab. These receptor sequences come from an adult with an advanced solid tumor such as melanoma, head and neck, liver or kidney cancer. Both conserved end residues are part of each CDR3. A D gene is named only where the DNA matches it firmly. Where a row states a size, it is once, few, many or the class of an expanded clone; other rows omit it.

d_gene	abundance	v_gene	j_gene	CDR3nt	CDR3aa
NA	once	TRBV27	TRBJ1-5	TGTGCCAGCAGTTCGGCCGGGGATCAGCCCCAGCATTTT	CASSSAGDQPQHF
TRBD2	NA	TRBV7-2	TRBJ2-1	TGTGCCAGCAGCTCTAGCGGATATGCCTACAATGAGCAGTTCTTC	CASSSSGYAYNEQFF
NA	NA	TRBV27	TRBJ1-1	TGTGCCAGCAGTCCCCTACAGGGAAATACTGAAGCTTTCTTT	CASSPLQGNTEAFF
NA	NA	TRBV28	TRBJ2-7	TGTGCCAGCAGTACCGACACACAGGGTAGGACCTACGAGCAGTACTTC	CASSTDTQGRTYEQYF
NA	NA	TRBV6-5	TRBJ1-6	TGTGCCAGCAGTTACTTCCAGACAATTGACGCACCCCTCCACTTT	CASSYFQTIDAPLHF
NA	few	TRBV18	TRBJ1-4	TGTGCCAGCTCACCACTCGGGGGAACAACTAATGAAAAACTGTTTTTT	CASSPLGGTTNEKLFF
TRBD1	NA	TRBV7-3	TRBJ2-1	TGTGCCAGCAGCCTAAGACAGGGATACAATGAGCAGTTCTTC	CASSLRQGYNEQFF
NA	NA	TRBV5-1	TRBJ1-1	TGCGCCAGCAGCTTGGAGGCGTACACTGAAGCTTTCTTT	CASSLEAYTEAFF
NA	NA	TRBV6-1	TRBJ1-1	TGTGCCAGCAGTGAAGATAACGGGATACGGGGGAAGTCGGCTTTCTTT	CASSEDNGIRGKSAFF
NA	NA	TRBV5-1	TRBJ1-5	TGCGCCAGCAGCCGGGGGGACTATAGCAATCAGCCCCAGCATTTT	CASSRGDYSNQPQHF
NA	once	TRBV18	TRBJ2-2	TGTGCCAGCTCATTGACCCGGGGCACCGGGGAGCTGTTTTTT	CASSLTRGTGELFF
NA	NA	TRBV7-2	TRBJ1-2	TGTGCCAGCAGCTTAACCCGAGGGGGGTATGGCTACACCTTC	CASSLTRGGYGYTF
TRBD1	NA	TRBV28	TRBJ1-1	TGTGCCAGCAACGAACCGGGACAGACGATGGGGGCTTTCTTT	CASNEPGQTMGAFF
NA	NA	TRBV9	TRBJ1-4	TGTGCCAGCAGCGTAGGTCTCTGGACAACTAATGAAAAACTGTTTTTT	CASSVGLWTTNEKLFF
TRBD2	NA	TRBV10-3	TRBJ2-1	TGTGCCATCAGACCGGGACTAGCGGTAAACTCCTACAATGAGCAGTTCTTC	CAIRPGLAVNSYNEQFF
TRBD2	once	TRBV7-2	TRBJ2-3	TGTGCCAGCAGCCGAAAACCGCGGGGACTAGCGGGGGTTTTAGGTACGCAGTATTTT	CASSRKPRGLAGVLGTQYF